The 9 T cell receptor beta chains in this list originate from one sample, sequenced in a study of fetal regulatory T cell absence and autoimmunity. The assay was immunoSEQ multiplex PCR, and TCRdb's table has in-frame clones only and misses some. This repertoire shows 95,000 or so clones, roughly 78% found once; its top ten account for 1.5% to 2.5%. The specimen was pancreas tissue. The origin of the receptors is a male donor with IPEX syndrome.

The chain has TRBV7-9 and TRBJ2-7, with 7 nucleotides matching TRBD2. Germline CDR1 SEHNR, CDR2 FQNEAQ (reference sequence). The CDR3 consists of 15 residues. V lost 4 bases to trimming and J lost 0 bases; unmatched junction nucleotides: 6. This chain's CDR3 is CASSSPGLTSYEQYF. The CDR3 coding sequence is TGTGCCAGCAGCTCTCCGGGACTAACCTCCTACGAGCAGTACTTC.

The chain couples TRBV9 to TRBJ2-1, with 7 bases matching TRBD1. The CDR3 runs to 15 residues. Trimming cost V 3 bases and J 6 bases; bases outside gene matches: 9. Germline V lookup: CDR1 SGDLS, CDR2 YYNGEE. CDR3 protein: CASSAPDRVANEQFF. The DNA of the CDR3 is TGTGCCAGCAGCGCCCCTGACAGGGTAGCCAATGAGCAGTTCTTC.

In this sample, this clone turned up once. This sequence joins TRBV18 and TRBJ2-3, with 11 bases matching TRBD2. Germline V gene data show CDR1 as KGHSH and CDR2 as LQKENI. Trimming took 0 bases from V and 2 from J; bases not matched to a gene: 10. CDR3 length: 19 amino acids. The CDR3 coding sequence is TGTGCCAGCTCACCACCGTTGACTAGCGGGATGGTTCCCACAGATACGCAGTATTTT. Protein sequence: CASSPPLTSGMVPTDTQYF. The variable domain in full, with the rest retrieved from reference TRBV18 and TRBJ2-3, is NAGVMQNPRHLVRRRGQEARLRCSPMKGHSHVYWYRQLPEEGLKFMVYLQKENIIDESGMPKERFSAEFPKEGPSILRIQQVVRGDSAAYFCASSPPLTSGMVPTDTQYFGPGTRLTVL.

CDR3 nucleotide sequence: TGTGCCAGTAGTATAGTGAATTCACCCCTCCACTTT. Translating it yields CASSIVNSPLHF. The chain couples TRBV19 to TRBJ1-6; D is unresolved. The V end was cut by 1 base, the J end by 7 bases, with 2 bases between. There are 12 residues in the CDR3. From germline, CDR1 is LNHDA and CDR2 SQIVND (reference sequence).

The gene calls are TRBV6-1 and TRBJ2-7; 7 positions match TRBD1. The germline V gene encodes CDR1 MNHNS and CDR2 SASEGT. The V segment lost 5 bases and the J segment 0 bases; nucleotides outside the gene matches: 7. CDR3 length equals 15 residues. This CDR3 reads CASSIHRGTSYEQYF. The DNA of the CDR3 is TGTGCCAGCAGTATTCACAGGGGAACCTCCTACGAGCAGTACTTC.

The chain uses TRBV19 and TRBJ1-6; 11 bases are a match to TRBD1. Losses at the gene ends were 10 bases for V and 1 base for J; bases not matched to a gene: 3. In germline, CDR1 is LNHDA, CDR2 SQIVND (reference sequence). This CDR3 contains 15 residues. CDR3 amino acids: CATRDRGSYNSPLHF. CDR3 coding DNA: TGTGCCACGAGGGACAGGGGGTCCTATAATTCACCCCTCCACTTT.

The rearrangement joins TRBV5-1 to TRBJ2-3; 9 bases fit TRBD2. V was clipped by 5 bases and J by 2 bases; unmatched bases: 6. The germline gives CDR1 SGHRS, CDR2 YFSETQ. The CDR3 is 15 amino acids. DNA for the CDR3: TGCGCCAGCAGTCGCGGGGGGGCCGCCACAGATACGCAGTATTTT. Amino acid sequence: CASSRGGAATDTQYF.

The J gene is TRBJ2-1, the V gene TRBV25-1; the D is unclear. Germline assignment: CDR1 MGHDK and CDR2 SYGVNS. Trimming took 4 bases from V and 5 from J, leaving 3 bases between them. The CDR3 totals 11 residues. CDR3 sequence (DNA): TGTGCCAGCAGTGGTCACAATGAGCAGTTCTTC. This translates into CASSGHNEQFF.

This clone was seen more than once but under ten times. This CDR3 is CASSGVTGYEQYF. In DNA, the CDR3 is TGTGCCAGCAGCGGAGTAACAGGGTACGAGCAGTACTTC. This chain uses TRBV5-6 with TRBJ2-7; maybe TRBD1 (6 bases). CDR1 and CDR2 (germline): SGHDT, YYEEEE. This CDR3 has 13 amino acids. Deletions cut 4 bases from V and 4 bases from J, with 12 bases between.